This T cell receptor beta chain is from a study of blood T cell repertoires in COVID-19. Study details: From the United States, Italy and Spain came samples of acute and convalescent COVID-19.

Per the original data handling: Scientists estimated how many nucleated cells there were by amplifying reference gene primers. Generated by immunoSEQ multiplex PCR, the TCRdb table keeps only in-frame clones and is missing some. That table supplies the V and J calls and clone size; D and trimming were determined from the DNA. The repertoire holds fewer than 350,000 clones, about four fifths seen once, with less than 3% in the top ten. The ends were cut back, 7 bases at V and 5 bases at J, with 20 bases in the middle. CDR1 and CDR2 (germline): MRHNA, SNTAGT. The CDR3 has 15 amino acids. The clonotype was recovered from a woman aged 55-69 years with active or convalescent COVID-19. The chain couples TRBV6-4 to TRBJ1-1; weak D call: TRBD1 (5 bases). Sequenced material: peripheral blood. CDR3 sequence reads: CASTETWGGNTEAFF. CDR3 bases: TGTGCCAGCACCGAAACGTGGGGGGGGAATACTGAAGCTTTCTTT.